This TCR beta chain was observed in a study of CD8 T cells in Susac syndrome (dated by TCRdb to the late 2010s). Study-wide context: The study used repertoire sequencing to test whether antigen drove CD8+ T cell activation and differentiation in Susac syndrome. Here is what the overall study found, with its caveats: The number of individuals in the TCR sequencing and HLA analysis was recognized as being relatively small.

As regards this clonotype: Its antigen target is currently unknown. Per-base quality was not reported, and no clone a single base away is much larger than it.

RNA was extracted using the RNeasy kit, and about 0.45 to 1 microgram was reverse transcribed with random hexamers. The immunoSEQ multiplex PCR assay, covering 54 Vbeta and 13 Jbeta segments, was used to amplify TCR beta CDR3 regions. PCR amplification bias was corrected using a synthetic template baseline for primer optimization and computational correction. As for how the authors treated the data: Reads were assigned to V, D and J genes according to IMGT and analyzed in immunoSEQ Analyzer, with only productive sequences retained. Clonality was computed as one minus Shannon entropy normalized by log2 of the number of productive unique sequences. For each patient and control, public and private clones were evaluated among the 100 most prevalent clones. Clones were defined as Susac-specific if absent from the healthy and MS cohorts, from approximately 1,100 published viral clones and from other ImmuneACCESS disease sequences. The public sequencing data were trimmed at Q25 with fastp and processed into clonotypes with MiXCR by TCRdb, which kept only in-frame beta chains. One record per CDR3 amino acid sequence lists the most common genes and DNA. None of the V and J calls come from the authors' own analysis; TCRdb made them. The sample table shows 150,000 to 200,000 distinct CDR3 sequences, and 90% to 95% are seen once. The ten top clones hold roughly 0.14% of the sample.

High-throughput TCR beta sequencing profiled peripheral blood CD8+ and CD4+ T cells from healthy donors, Susac syndrome patients and multiple sclerosis patients. Healthy donors were included as age- and sex-matched controls. Bulk CD8+ and CD4+ T cells were purified by magnetic negative isolation, while CD8+ TEMRA cells were enriched using FACS. Blood was drawn into EDTA tubes, processed within 24 hours, and PBMCs were isolated by density gradient centrifugation. PBMCs intended for TCR sequencing were cryopreserved in liquid nitrogen and thawed later in a water bath at 37 degrees C. A purity of at least 90% was achieved for sorted or isolated CD4+, CD8+ and CD8+ TEMRA cells. From the germline V gene, CDR1 is SQVTM and CDR2 is ANQGSEA. V lost 7 bases and J lost 8 bases, and the count of bases not matched to a germline gene is 12. The CDR3 contains 13 residues, cysteine and phenylalanine counted. Only CDR3 DNA remains: 39 bases, in frame from the first base.

The receptor chain draws on TRBV29-1 and TRBJ1-2; the junction holds 8 bases that match TRBD1. The sample consisted of CD4+ T cells from PBMCs. This sequence originates from a human donor in good health. The DNA sequence is given as TGCAGCGGGGTAGCAGGGGGCGAGGAGGGCTACACCTTC. Translated, this is CSGVAGGEEGYTF.